This TCR beta chain is drawn from a study of shared clonotypes between healthy human individuals. There are 15 residues in the CDR3. V shed 2 bases and J 6 bases; nucleotides not matched to a gene: 7. Germline CDR1 and CDR2: SGHRS and YFSETQ. About this clone itself: Other DNA sequences within the sample encode an identical CDR3.

Sequencing was performed with immunoSEQ multiplex PCR; in TCRdb, only in-frame clones are kept and a portion is missing. The sample holds 2.3 million or so clones, over 85% seen once. The receptor comes from a man aged 18 to 29 in good health. Some clones in this sample may be carry-over from other donors' samples. The V call is TRBV5-1, the J call TRBJ2-7; 11 bases are a match to TRBD2. Sequencing used naive CD4+ T cells from PBMCs. Subset described: CD45RA+ positively selected. The CDR3 loop is CASSFIAGGPGEQYF. In DNA, the CDR3 is TGCGCCAGCAGCTTTATAGCGGGAGGGCCCGGCGAGCAGTACTTC.